Given below is one T cell receptor (beta chain) in context. What it binds is not known. The record originates from a study of vaccination effects on CD4 cells after COVID-19. In the study overall: Expansion with viral peptide pools was applied to antigen-specific CD4+ T cells by the ViraFEST assay prior to sequencing.

Isolation of CD4+ T cells took place after nine to ten days of culture. Either the BNT162b2 or mRNA-1273 vaccine was given to participants in two doses. Sequencing used immunoSEQ multiplex PCR; TCRdb keeps in-frame clones, though not all of them. This sample has tens of thousands of clones, with around 84% found just once. Study observations and caveats: The study found marked clonal contraction of infection- and vaccine-induced clones late after vaccination.

Here the sequenced sample was CD4+ T cells from PBMCs cultured without peptide, taken after COVID-19 vaccination. The origin of this receptor is a human donor who received a COVID-19 vaccine.

The CDR3 coding sequence is TGTGCCAGCAGCCCGGCCTCAGCGGGGGGCACAGATACGCAGTATTTT. Protein sequence: CASSPASAGGTDTQYF. The gene calls are TRBV9 and TRBJ2-3, with 8 nucleotides matching TRBD2. After removal of 4 bases from V and 1 base from J, the junction contained 8 bases not matched to a gene. The CDR3 has 16 amino acids. The germline V gene has CDR1 SGDLS and CDR2 YYNGEE.